These T cell receptor beta chains were read from a single sample in a study of blood T cell repertoires in COVID-19. Assay used: immunoSEQ multiplex PCR; TCRdb lists only in-frame clones, some missing. The sample has approximately 480,000 clones, roughly nine tenths seen once. Sequencing was done on a sample of peripheral blood. These receptor sequences come from a man younger than 35 with COVID-19, enrolled during active disease. The CDR3 runs from the conserved cysteine through the conserved F or W.

v_gene,j_gene,CDR3aa
TRBV6-2/TRBV6-3,TRBJ1-6,CASSYSRTGENSPLHF
TRBV6-6,TRBJ1-5,CASSRRWGDFNQPQHF
TRBV19,TRBJ2-6,CASIDSISSGANVLTF
TRBV4-2,TRBJ2-7,CASSQSGAAPYEQYF
TRBV11-2,TRBJ1-2,CASSFTGGNYGYTF
TRBV19,TRBJ1-1,CASSSSGVTEAFF
TRBV5-4,TRBJ2-2,CASQRDSASGELFF
TRBV2,TRBJ1-5,CASSGGRTSNQPQHF
TRBV7-9,TRBJ1-6,CASSTPPGQGINSPLHF
TRBV5-4,TRBJ1-5,CASSLQGSEPQHF
TRBV3-1/TRBV3-2,TRBJ1-6,CASSQDYGVDSPLHF
TRBV2,TRBJ1-2,CASSADINYGYTF
TRBV7-6,TRBJ2-1,CASSLVDNEQFF
TRBV24-1,TRBJ2-2,CATSDFRIRDTGELFF
TRBV19,TRBJ1-1,CASSIKGDTEAFF
TRBV28,TRBJ1-5,CASSPRGRVNQPQHF
TRBV12-5,TRBJ2-7,CASGHPRGPYEQYF
TRBV6-5,TRBJ2-2,CASSYTGLSGELFF
TRBV13,TRBJ2-1,CASSSGTWNEQFF
TRBV30,TRBJ2-2,CAWSRLAGVVGELFF
TRBV7-8,TRBJ2-1,CASSLGTSGVDEQFF
TRBV11-2,TRBJ2-3,CASSLTSGLSTDTQYF
TRBV28,TRBJ2-7,CASSSLTGGSYEQYF
TRBV29-1,TRBJ2-3,CSAETDRAGGDTQYF
TRBV5-1,TRBJ1-6,CASSLHQGDRNSPLHF
TRBV16,TRBJ1-4,CASSQLGEKLFF
TRBV19,TRBJ2-1,CASSIDPPSGSYNEQFF
TRBV6-5,TRBJ1-3,CATQKISGNTIYF
TRBV7-9,TRBJ2-2,CASSFSGFGTGELFF
TRBV6-5,TRBJ2-1,CASSYGTSGLNEQFF
TRBV6-5,TRBJ2-2,CASLPTGANTGELFF
TRBV3-1/TRBV3-2,TRBJ2-7,CASSQGGPYEQYF
TRBV19,TRBJ1-1,CASQSTDRAMNTEAFF
TRBV6-5,TRBJ1-5,CASSYSQGLGNQPQHF
TRBV27,TRBJ2-2,CASSPGSFIGELFF
TRBV2,TRBJ2-4,CATSQGRRNIQYF
TRBV5-1,TRBJ1-3,CASSLAGDGNTIYF
TRBV7-8,TRBJ2-3,CASSLRLAGDPDTQYF
TRBV21-1,TRBJ2-5,CASSIRDRGHETQYF
TRBV19,TRBJ2-7,CASSNLPGVEQYF
TRBV14,TRBJ2-7,CASSPRVPLREQYF
TRBV6-5,TRBJ2-5,CASTALTGGLETQYF
TRBV11-2,TRBJ1-1,CASSSTGLVNTEAFF
TRBV5-4,TRBJ2-3,CASSLSTGVTDTQYF
TRBV10-1,TRBJ1-5,CATYRKLSNQPQHF
TRBV7-9,TRBJ2-1,CASTLGGGQNEQFF
TRBV6-5,TRBJ2-2,CASSYSPTGVGELFF
TRBV18,TRBJ2-7,CASSPRSGRDPYEQYF
TRBV2,TRBJ2-1,CASSVGLGNEQFF
TRBV4-1,TRBJ2-5,CASSQGKGGETQYF
TRBV19,TRBJ1-5,CASSIEWQINQPQHF